Detailed here is one T cell receptor (beta chain). The sample comes from a study of blood T cell repertoires in COVID-19. Overall study: Material from acute and convalescent COVID-19 was sourced from the United States, Italy and Spain. PBMCs, B-cell-depleted T cells, or T cells provided the cDNA or gDNA that made up the material.

Looked up from germline, CDR1 is SGHTA and CDR2 is FQGNSA. V lost 5 bases to trimming and J lost 8 bases; unmatched junction nucleotides: 5. The CDR3 runs to 14 residues. Measured with immunoSEQ multiplex PCR; TCRdb has only the in-frame clones, and not every one. The sample lists roughly 410,000 clones; 70% to 90% were seen once. Seattle participants joined during active infection and were tracked over time. Sequences were obtained from peripheral blood. V is TRBV7-2 and J is TRBJ1-4, with 10 bases aligning to TRBD1. The sequence was collected from a woman in her 40s with COVID-19, enrolled during active disease. The DNA of the CDR3 is TGTGCCAGCAGCGCCCCGGGACAGGGGGAAAAACTGTTTTTT. It is translated as CASSAPGQGEKLFF.